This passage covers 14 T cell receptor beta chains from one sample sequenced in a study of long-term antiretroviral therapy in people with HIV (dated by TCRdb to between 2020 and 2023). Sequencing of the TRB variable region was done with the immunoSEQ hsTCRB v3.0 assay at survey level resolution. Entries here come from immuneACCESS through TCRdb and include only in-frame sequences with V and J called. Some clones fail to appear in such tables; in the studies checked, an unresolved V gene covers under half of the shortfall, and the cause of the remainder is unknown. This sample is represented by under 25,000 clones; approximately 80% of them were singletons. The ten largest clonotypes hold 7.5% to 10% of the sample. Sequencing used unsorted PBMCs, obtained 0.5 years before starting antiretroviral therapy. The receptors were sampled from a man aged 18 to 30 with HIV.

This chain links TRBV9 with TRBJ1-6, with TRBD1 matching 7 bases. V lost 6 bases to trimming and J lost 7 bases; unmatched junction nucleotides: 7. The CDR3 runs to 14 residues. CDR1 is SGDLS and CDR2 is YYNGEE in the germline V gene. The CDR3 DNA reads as TGTGCCAGCACCCGGCGGGACAGCAATTCACCCCTCCACTTT. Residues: CASTRRDSNSPLHF. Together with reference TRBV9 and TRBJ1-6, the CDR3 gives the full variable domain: DSGVTQTPKHLITATGQRVTLRCSPRSGDLSVYWYQQSLDQGLQFLIQYYNGEERAKGNILERFSAQQFPDLHSELNLSSLELGDSALYFCASTRRDSNSPLHFGNGTRLTVT.

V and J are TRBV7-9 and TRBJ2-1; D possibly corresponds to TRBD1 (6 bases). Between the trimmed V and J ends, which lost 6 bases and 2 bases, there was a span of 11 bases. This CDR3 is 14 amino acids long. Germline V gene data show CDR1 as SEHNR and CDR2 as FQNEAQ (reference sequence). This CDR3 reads CASSFDRTYNEQFF. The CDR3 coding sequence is TGTGCCAGCAGTTTCGACAGGACCTACAATGAGCAGTTCTTC.

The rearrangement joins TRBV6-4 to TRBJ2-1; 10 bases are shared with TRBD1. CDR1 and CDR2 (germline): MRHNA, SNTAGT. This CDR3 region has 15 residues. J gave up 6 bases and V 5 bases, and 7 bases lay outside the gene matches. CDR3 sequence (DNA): TGTGCCAGCAGTCCCCGGGACAGGGGTGGCAATGAGCAGTTCTTC. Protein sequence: CASSPRDRGGNEQFF.

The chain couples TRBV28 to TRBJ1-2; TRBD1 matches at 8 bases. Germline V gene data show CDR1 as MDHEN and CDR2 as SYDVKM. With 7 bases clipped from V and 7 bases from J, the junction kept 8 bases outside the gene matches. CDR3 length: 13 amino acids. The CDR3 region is CASTKTGVVGYTF. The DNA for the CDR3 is TGTGCCAGCACGAAGACAGGGGTGGTTGGCTACACCTTC.

The CDR3: CASSLVDSGPTYEQYF. The DNA of the CDR3 is TGTGCCAGCAGCTTAGTGGATTCAGGACCTACCTACGAGCAGTACTTC. The J gene is TRBJ2-7, the V gene TRBV7-9; D not certain. V was shortened by 1 base and J by 2 bases, with 15 bases between the two germline ends. CDR1 SEHNR and CDR2 FQNEAQ come from the germline V gene (reference sequence). The CDR3 has 16 amino acids.

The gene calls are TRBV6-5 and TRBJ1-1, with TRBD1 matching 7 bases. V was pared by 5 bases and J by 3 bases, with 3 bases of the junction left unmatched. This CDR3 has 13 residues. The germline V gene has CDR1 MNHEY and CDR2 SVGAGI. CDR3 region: CASSRGQYTEAFF. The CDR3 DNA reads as TGTGCCAGCAGTCGGGGACAGTACACTGAAGCTTTCTTT.

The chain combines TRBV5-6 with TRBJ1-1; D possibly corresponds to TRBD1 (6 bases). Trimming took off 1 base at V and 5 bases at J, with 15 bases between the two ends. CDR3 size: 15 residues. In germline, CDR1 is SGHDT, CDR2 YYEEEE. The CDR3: CASSLNPGAGTEAFF. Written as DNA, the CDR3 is TGTGCCAGCAGCTTGAACCCAGGGGCAGGGACTGAAGCTTTCTTT. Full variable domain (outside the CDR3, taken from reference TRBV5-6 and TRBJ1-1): DAGVTQSPTHLIKTRGQQVTLRCSPKSGHDTVSWYQQALGQGPQFIFQYYEEEERQRGNFPDRFSGHQFPNYSSELNVNALLLGDSALYLCASSLNPGAGTEAFFGQGTRLTVV.

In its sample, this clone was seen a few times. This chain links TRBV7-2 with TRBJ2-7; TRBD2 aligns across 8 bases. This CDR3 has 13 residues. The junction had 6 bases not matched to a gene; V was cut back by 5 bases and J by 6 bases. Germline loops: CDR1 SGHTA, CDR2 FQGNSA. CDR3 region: CASSHGLAPEQYF. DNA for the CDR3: TGTGCCAGCAGCCACGGACTAGCCCCCGAGCAGTACTTC.

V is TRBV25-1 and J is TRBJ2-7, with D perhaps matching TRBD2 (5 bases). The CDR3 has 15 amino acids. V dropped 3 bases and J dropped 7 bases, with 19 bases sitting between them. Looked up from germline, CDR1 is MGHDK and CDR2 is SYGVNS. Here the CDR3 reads CASSDRTDQMREQYF. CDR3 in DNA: TGTGCCAGCAGTGATAGGACTGATCAGATGCGTGAGCAGTACTTC.

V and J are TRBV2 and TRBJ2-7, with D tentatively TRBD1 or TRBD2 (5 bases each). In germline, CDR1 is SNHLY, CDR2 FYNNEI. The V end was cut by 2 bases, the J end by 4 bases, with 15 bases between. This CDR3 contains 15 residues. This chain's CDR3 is CASSELGAYSYEQYF. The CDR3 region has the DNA TGTGCCAGCAGTGAACTCGGGGCGTACTCGTACGAGCAGTACTTC.

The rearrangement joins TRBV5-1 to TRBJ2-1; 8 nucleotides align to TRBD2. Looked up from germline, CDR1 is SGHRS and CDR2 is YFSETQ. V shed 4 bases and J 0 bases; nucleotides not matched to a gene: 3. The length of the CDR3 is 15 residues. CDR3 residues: CASSNGGGSYNEQFF. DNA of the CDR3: TGCGCCAGCAGCAACGGGGGGGGCTCCTACAATGAGCAGTTCTTC.

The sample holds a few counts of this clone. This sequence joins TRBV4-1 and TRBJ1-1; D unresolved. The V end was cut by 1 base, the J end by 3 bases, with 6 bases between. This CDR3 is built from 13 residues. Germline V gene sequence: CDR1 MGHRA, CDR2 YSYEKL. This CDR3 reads CASSQGLDTEAFF. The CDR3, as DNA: TGCGCCAGCAGCCAAGGTTTAGACACTGAAGCTTTCTTT.

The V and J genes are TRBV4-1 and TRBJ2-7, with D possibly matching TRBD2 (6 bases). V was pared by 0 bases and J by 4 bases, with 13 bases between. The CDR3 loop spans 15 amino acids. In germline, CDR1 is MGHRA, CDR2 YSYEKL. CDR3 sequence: CASSQDRGTGYEQYF. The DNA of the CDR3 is TGCGCCAGCAGCCAAGATCGCGGGACGGGTTACGAGCAGTACTTC.

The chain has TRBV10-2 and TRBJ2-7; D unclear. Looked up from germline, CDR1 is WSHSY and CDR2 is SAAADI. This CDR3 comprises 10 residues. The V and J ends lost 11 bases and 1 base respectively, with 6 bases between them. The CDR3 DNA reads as TGCGCCTCTGGGTCCTACGAGCAGTACTTC. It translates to CASGSYEQYF.